This T cell receptor beta chain stems from a study of blood T cell repertoires in COVID-19 (dated by TCRdb to between 2020 and 2021). About the full investigation: Collaborator samples came from the United States, Italy and Spain and covered acute and convalescent phases of COVID-19. The repertoires were released in a freely available public database meant as a resource for research on the immune response to SARS-CoV-2. HLA class I and class II types, where available, came from metadata supplied by the sample provider rather than from assay-based typing. The material from the prospective study consisted of cDNA or gDNA derived from T cells, B-cell-depleted T cells, or PBMCs. Subjects who had been exposed to COVID-19, were actively infected with it, or had recovered from it provided the deeply sampled blood TCRbeta repertoires that made up the dataset. The samples were drawn from the first 160 participants of the ongoing ImmuneRACE study and from over 950 subjects provided by 6 global collaborators. A de-identified subject ID, COVID-19 status, age in years and sex were almost always included in the sample metadata. Beyond this particular receptor, the publication reports: The amount of clinical and demographic metadata varied by source and participant and was provided uncurated.

Collaborating institutions collected whole blood in K2EDTA tubes following their own protocols. For TCRbeta analysis, collaborators shipped samples in one of three forms: frozen whole blood, isolated PBMCs, or DNA extracted from either of those sample types. With regard to this clone: The clone's antigen remains unknown. No clone much larger than this one lies a single base away; base qualities are absent.

TCRbeta CDR3 regions were amplified from genomic DNA using the immunoSEQ Assay, a bias-controlled multiplex PCR. The paper's processing steps were these. The number of nucleated cells in each sample was estimated from the amplification of reference gene primers within the assay. To quantify the absolute abundance of each unique TCRbeta CDR3 rearrangement, sequence reads were collapsed and filtered. For each sample, productive Simpson clonality was calculated as the square root of Simpson's diversity index across productive rearrangements. Imported from immuneACCESS, the table was reduced by TCRdb to in-frame sequences with V and J called. These copies leave out some clones; in studies compared against another copy, an unresolved V gene accounts for under half, and the cause of the remainder is not known. V, J and clone size derive from that table, while D and trimming were established from the DNA sequence. The sample contains around 210,000 clones, approximately 87% of them found a single time. 0.6% to 0.9% of the sample belongs to the ten largest clones.

The CDR3 runs 17 amino acids, cysteine and phenylalanine included. Just the 51-base CDR3 DNA is kept, in frame starting at base 1. The germline V gene sets CDR1 to MDHEN and CDR2 to SYDVKM. Ends trimmed: V by 5 bases, J by 6 bases; bases unmatched to a gene: 16. In this chain, TRBV28 is recombined with TRBJ2-3; the junction holds 8 bases that match TRBD2. Sequencing used peripheral blood. This clonotype was sampled from a woman between 65 and 79 years old with acute or convalescent COVID-19. CDR3 reads: CASSGGGSAGVMDTQYF. The nucleotides read TGTGCCAGCAGTGGGGGAGGGTCAGCGGGAGTGATGGATACGCAGTATTTT.